This T cell receptor (beta chain) was sequenced during a study of siplizumab effects on memory and regulatory T cells. Profiling relied on immunoSEQ multiplex PCR, and the TCRdb table lists in-frame clones only, not all of them. The table has about 87,000 clones, around 90% seen once. The germline gives CDR1 SQVTM, CDR2 ANQGSEA. Trimming shortened V by 4 bases and J by 7 bases, and 19 bases separated the two germline ends. The CDR3 runs to 15 residues. The chain has TRBV29-1 and TRBJ2-2; D might be TRBD1 (5 bases). Sequencing input: CD4+ T cells sorted from blood. The receptor was derived from a human donor in good health. CDR3 sequence reads: CSVVLGLGRGGELFF. In DNA, the CDR3 is TGCAGCGTTGTCCTCGGGCTGGGGCGAGGCGGGGAGCTGTTTTTT.